One and the same sample provided the 23 T cell receptor beta chains below, sequenced in a study of cytomegalovirus exposure and HLA in healthy donors. 13 Jbeta primers and 60 Vbeta primers were used for the PCR. Method: immunoSEQ multiplex PCR; TCRdb's copy keeps in-frame clones and lacks some. The sample records 150,000 to 200,000 clones, approximately 80% being singletons. Input material: PBMCs. The receptors stem from a man aged 18 to 29 in good health and CMV-seronegative.

This clone was recorded only once. The chain recombines TRBV10-3 with TRBJ1-3; 8 bases fit TRBD1. With V trimmed by 4 bases and J by 5 bases, 4 bases remained unmatched. CDR3 length: 14 amino acids. Per germline, CDR1 ENHRY and CDR2 SYGVKD. CDR3 residues: CAISGSGGRNTIYF. The CDR3 region has the DNA TGTGCCATCAGTGGGTCAGGGGGCAGAAACACCATATATTTT.

V and J are TRBV27 and TRBJ2-3; a possible D gene is TRBD2 (5 bases). The length of the CDR3 is 15 residues. Germline loops: CDR1 MNHEY, CDR2 SMNVEV (reference sequence). V lost 1 base to trimming and J lost 8 bases, with 16 bases between them. The CDR3 loop is CASSLFLSVAGTQYF. The CDR3 bases are TGTGCCAGCAGTTTATTTTTATCGGTCGCGGGTACGCAGTATTTT.

This chain links TRBV5-1 with TRBJ2-1; 7 nucleotides match TRBD2. The junction had 6 bases not matched to a gene; V was cut back by 4 bases and J by 2 bases. From germline, CDR1 is SGHRS and CDR2 YFSETQ. This CDR3 spans 15 amino acids. The CDR3 region has the DNA TGCGCCAGCAGCCCCGGGACTACCCCCTACAATGAGCAGTTCTTC. Translating gives CASSPGTTPYNEQFF. Complete variable domain (other parts from reference TRBV5-1 and TRBJ2-1): KAGVTQTPRYLIKTRGQQVTLSCSPISGHRSVSWYQQTPGQGLQFLFEYFSETQRNKGNFPGRFSGRQFSNSRSEMNVSTLELGDSALYLCASSPGTTPYNEQFFGPGTRLTVL.

This chain links TRBV18 with TRBJ1-2; weak D call: TRBD1 (6 bases). V was clipped by 4 bases and J by 6 bases, with 12 bases between them. The CDR3 has 13 residues. Germline CDR1 KGHSH, CDR2 LQKENI. CDR3 nucleotide sequence: TGTGCCAGCTCACTAGCAGGGGAGAATGGCTACACCTTC. Encoded protein: CASSLAGENGYTF.

The rearrangement joins TRBV6-1 to TRBJ2-7; D possibly corresponds to TRBD1 (6 bases). Germline CDR1 and CDR2: MNHNS and SASEGT. Trimming shortened V by 0 bases and J by 2 bases, and 11 bases separated the two germline ends. This CDR3 spans 15 amino acids. The DNA of the CDR3 is TGTGCCAGCAGTGAAGCTCAGGACAGTGCCTACGAGCAGTACTTC. It specifies CASSEAQDSAYEQYF.

This clone was detected only once. J is TRBJ2-7 and V is TRBV2, with a tentative D call TRBD1 (8 bases). V was shortened by 10 bases and J by 3 bases, with 16 bases between the two germline ends. The CDR3 is 13 residues long. CDR1 is SNHLY, CDR2 FYNNEI, per germline. The CDR3 loop is CAITTGEGYEQYF. In nucleotides, the CDR3 is TGTGCCATAACGACAGGGGAGGGCTACGAGCAGTACTTC.

The V call is TRBV5-1, the J call TRBJ2-1; D ambiguous. The germline V and J ends were trimmed by 6 bases and 9 bases, with 19 bases remaining between them. CDR3 size: 14 residues. Germline values: CDR1 SGHRS, CDR2 YFSETQ. The CDR3 loop is CASTPHNQAGEQFF. For the CDR3, the DNA is TGCGCCAGCACCCCCCATAATCAGGCCGGTGAGCAGTTCTTC.

J is TRBJ2-5 and V is TRBV6-1; 7 bases agree with TRBD2. The last part of the DNA fits TRBJ2-7 better; the J call may be wrong. Germline lookup yields CDR1 MNHNS and CDR2 SASEGT. CDR3 length equals 13 residues. The CDR3 DNA reads as TGTGCCAGCAGTGATCCGGGAGGCTACGAGCAGTACTTC. This sequence encodes CASSDPGGYEQYF.

The V call is TRBV11-3, the J call TRBJ2-2, with TRBD2 matching over 11 bases. CDR1 and CDR2 (germline): SGHNT, YENEEA. This CDR3 is 16 amino acids long. Losses at the gene ends were 4 bases for V and 5 bases for J; bases not matched to a gene: 6. The CDR3 sequence: CASSYRLAGSTGELFF. As DNA, the CDR3 is TGTGCCAGCAGCTATAGACTAGCGGGATCGACCGGGGAGCTGTTTTTT.

The chain has TRBV6-5 and TRBJ2-1; 13 bases fit TRBD2. V shed 4 bases and J 4 bases; nucleotides not matched to a gene: 4. This CDR3 contains 16 residues. Germline values: CDR1 MNHEY, CDR2 SVGAGI. The CDR3 nucleotides are TGTGCCAGCAGTTCTCGGGGACTAGCGGGGTACAATGAGCAGTTCTTC. Translated: CASSSRGLAGYNEQFF.

Points on this clone: The junction departs from the called germline gene at one end, perhaps through a read error. The chain joins TRBV7-7 to TRBJ2-2, with D perhaps matching TRBD2 (6 bases). Germline CDR1 is SSHAT and CDR2 is FNYEAQ (reference sequence). This CDR3 contains 14 residues. CDR3 sequence: CASSPTQNTGGLFF. The CDR3 DNA follows: TGTGCTAGCAGTCCAACTCAAAACACCGGGGGGCTGTTTTTT.

This clone has a handful of counts. V usage is TRBV7-9 and J usage is TRBJ2-7, with TRBD2 matching over 7 bases. V shed 2 bases and J 6 bases; nucleotides not matched to a gene: 16. CDR1 is SEHNR, CDR2 FQNEAQ, per germline (reference sequence). The CDR3 sequence is 17 residues long. DNA for the CDR3: TGTGCCAGCAGCTTATTTGGGCGGGAGAGGGAGATGGGCGAGCAGTACTTC. It encodes CASSLFGREREMGEQYF.

This clone is a singleton in its sample. The junction shows a germline mismatch at one end, possibly a read error. The chain couples TRBV28 to TRBJ2-1, with a possible D match to TRBD2 (6 bases). The germline V gene has CDR1 MDHEN and CDR2 SYDVKM. CDR3 length: 21 amino acids. The CDR3 loop reads CAGSLDSGWGDRSGSYNEQFF. In nucleotides, the CDR3 is TGTGCCGGCAGTTTAGATTCGGGATGGGGGGATCGGAGCGGCTCCTACAATGAGCAGTTCTTC.

The chain joins TRBV5-1 to TRBJ1-2; D gene unclear. Germline CDR1 is SGHRS and CDR2 is YFSETQ. Trimming took 5 bases from V and 2 from J, leaving 10 bases between them. This CDR3 spans 13 amino acids. The DNA for the CDR3 is TGCGCCAGCAGGCTCGGCGGCAACTATGGCTACACCTTC. Residues: CASRLGGNYGYTF.

The CDR3 sequence is CASSRIELHRAGQPQHF. The CDR3, as DNA: TGTGCCAGCAGCCGGATTGAGTTGCACAGGGCAGGCCAGCCCCAGCATTTT. V gene TRBV28 combines with J gene TRBJ1-5, with a tentative D call TRBD1 (6 bases). Trimming took off 6 bases at V and 7 bases at J, with 25 bases between the two ends. This CDR3 is built from 17 residues. CDR1 and CDR2 (germline): MDHEN, SYDVKM.

The gene calls are TRBV2 and TRBJ2-5; maybe TRBD2 (7 bases). Germline V gene sequence: CDR1 SNHLY, CDR2 FYNNEI. The V end lost 7 bases, the J end lost 1 base, and 22 bases lay between the germline ends. The CDR3 contains 17 residues. The CDR3 bases are TGTGCCAGCACGCTCTGGGGGGGGGCAATGGGCCAAGAGACCCAGTACTTC. It translates to CASTLWGGAMGQETQYF.

The rearrangement links TRBV9 to TRBJ1-2, with 7 positions matching TRBD1. Losses at the gene ends were 4 bases for V and 4 bases for J; bases not matched to a gene: 7. Germline assignment: CDR1 SGDLS and CDR2 YYNGEE. The CDR3 consists of 14 residues. The CDR3 nucleotides are TGTGCCAGCAGCCCCAGACAGGGCCTCTATGGCTACACCTTC. It encodes CASSPRQGLYGYTF.

DNA of the CDR3: TGTGCCAGCACCATCCGGGACAGGGGAAACTATGGCTACACCTTC. Translating it yields CASTIRDRGNYGYTF. The rearrangement links TRBV5-8 to TRBJ1-2, with TRBD1 matching 10 bases. This CDR3 is built from 15 residues. Germline values: CDR1 SGHTS, CDR2 YDEGEE. With 6 bases clipped from V and 2 bases from J, the junction kept 7 bases outside the gene matches. Looking up the rest from reference TRBV5-8 and TRBJ1-2 gives the full variable domain: EAGVTQSPTHLIKTRGQQATLRCSPISGHTSVYWYQQALGLGLQFLLWYDEGEERNRGNFPPRFSGRQFPNYSSELNVNALELEDSALYLCASTIRDRGNYGYTFGSGTRLTVV.

Remarks on this clone: This CDR3 is missing its conserved last phenylalanine or tryptophan, likely due to a read error. The chain combines TRBV5-8 with TRBJ1-2; no reliable D call. The CDR3 is made up of 12 amino acids. The V end was cut by 0 bases, the J end by 6 bases, with 6 bases between. Germline V gene data show CDR1 as SGHTS and CDR2 as YDEGEE. Here the CDR3 DNA reads TGTGCCAGCAGCTTGGCAGGCAATGGCTACACCCTC. Translating gives CASSLAGNGYTL.

The gene calls are TRBV27 and TRBJ2-1; D is unresolved. The length of the CDR3 is 15 residues. Trimming cost V 0 bases and J 0 bases, with 6 bases left between them. Germline loops: CDR1 MNHEY, CDR2 SMNVEV (reference sequence). In DNA form, the CDR3 reads TGTGCCAGCAGTTTATCAGAGAGCTCCTACAATGAGCAGTTCTTC. Translation gives CASSLSESSYNEQFF.

The chain combines TRBV7-9 with TRBJ2-3; 11 bases agree with TRBD1. With 4 bases clipped from V and 4 bases from J, the junction kept 4 bases outside the gene matches. Germline V lookup: CDR1 SEHNR, CDR2 FQNEAQ (reference sequence). This CDR3 is built from 15 residues. The CDR3 DNA follows: TGTGCCAGCAGCTACGGACAGGGGGCGGCAGATACGCAGTATTTT. The encoded protein is CASSYGQGAADTQYF.

The chain employs TRBV19 and TRBJ2-1; D perhaps matches TRBD1 (7 bases). V shed 6 bases and J shed 4 bases, with 13 bases lying between them. Germline CDR1 is LNHDA and CDR2 is SQIVND (reference sequence). The CDR3 runs to 14 residues. Here the CDR3 reads CASSSGDSYNEQFF. The CDR3 DNA sequence: TGTGCCAGTAGCTCGGGGGACAGTTACAATGAGCAGTTCTTC.

This clone was counted once. The rearrangement uses TRBV11-2 and TRBJ1-5; tentatively, D is TRBD1 (6 bases). Germline V gene data show CDR1 as SGHAT and CDR2 as FQNNGV. CDR3 size: 15 residues. Between the trimmed V and J ends, which lost 0 bases and 7 bases, there was a span of 13 bases. The CDR3 bases are TGTGCCAGCAGCTTAGACACAGGGATAGGACAGCCCCAGCATTTT. It translates to CASSLDTGIGQPQHF.